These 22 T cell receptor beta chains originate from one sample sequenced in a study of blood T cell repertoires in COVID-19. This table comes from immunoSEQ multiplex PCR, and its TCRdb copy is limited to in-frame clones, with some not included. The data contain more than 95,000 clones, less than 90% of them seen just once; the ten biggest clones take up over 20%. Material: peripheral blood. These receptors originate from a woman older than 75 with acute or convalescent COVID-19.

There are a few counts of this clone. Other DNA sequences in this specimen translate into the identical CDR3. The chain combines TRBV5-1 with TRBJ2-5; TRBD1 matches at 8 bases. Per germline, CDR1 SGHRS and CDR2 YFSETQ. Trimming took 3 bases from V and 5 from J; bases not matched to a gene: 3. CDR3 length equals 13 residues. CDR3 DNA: TGCGCCAGCAGCTATGGACAGGGTGAGACCCAGTACTTC. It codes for CASSYGQGETQYF.

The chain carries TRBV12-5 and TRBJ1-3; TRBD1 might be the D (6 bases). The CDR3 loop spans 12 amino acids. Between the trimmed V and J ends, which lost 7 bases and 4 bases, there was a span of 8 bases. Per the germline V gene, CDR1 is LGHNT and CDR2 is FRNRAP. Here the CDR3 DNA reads TGTGCTAGTGAAGACAGGGGAAACACCATATATTTT. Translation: CASEDRGNTIYF.

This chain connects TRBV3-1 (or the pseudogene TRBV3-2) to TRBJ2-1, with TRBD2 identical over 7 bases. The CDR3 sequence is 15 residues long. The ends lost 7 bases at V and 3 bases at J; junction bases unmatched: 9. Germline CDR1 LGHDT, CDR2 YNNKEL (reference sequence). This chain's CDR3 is CASTGGGLFYNEQFF. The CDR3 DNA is TGTGCCAGCACCGGCGGGGGTCTCTTCTACAATGAGCAGTTCTTC.

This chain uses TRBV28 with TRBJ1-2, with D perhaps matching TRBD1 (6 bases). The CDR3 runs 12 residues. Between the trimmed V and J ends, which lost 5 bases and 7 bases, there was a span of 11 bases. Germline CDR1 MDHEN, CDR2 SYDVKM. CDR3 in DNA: TGTGCCAGCAGTCTGGGGACATCTGGCTACACCTTC. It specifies CASSLGTSGYTF.

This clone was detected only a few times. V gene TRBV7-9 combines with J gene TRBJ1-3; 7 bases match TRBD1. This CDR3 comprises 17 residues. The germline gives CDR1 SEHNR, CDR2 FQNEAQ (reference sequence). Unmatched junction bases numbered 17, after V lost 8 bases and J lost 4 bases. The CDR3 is CASGLIGYRGEGNTIYF. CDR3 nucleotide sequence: TGTGCCAGCGGCCTCATAGGGTACAGGGGCGAAGGAAACACCATATATTTT.

The CDR3 is CASSLGGHGTDTQYF. Written as DNA, the CDR3 is TGCGCCAGCAGCTTGGGGGGACATGGCACAGATACGCAGTATTTT. The V and J genes are TRBV5-1 and TRBJ2-3; the D gene is possibly TRBD1 (6 bases). Per the germline V gene, CDR1 is SGHRS and CDR2 is YFSETQ. The CDR3 length is 15 residues. Trimming left V 0 bases short and J 1 base short, with 9 bases between.

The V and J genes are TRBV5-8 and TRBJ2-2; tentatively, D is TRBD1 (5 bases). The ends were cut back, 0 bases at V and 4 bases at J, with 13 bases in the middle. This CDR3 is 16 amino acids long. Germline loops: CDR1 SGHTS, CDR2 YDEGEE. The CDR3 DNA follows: TGTGCCAGCAGCTTGGTGGGTCAGGGCTTCACCGGGGAGCTGTTTTTT. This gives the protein CASSLVGQGFTGELFF.

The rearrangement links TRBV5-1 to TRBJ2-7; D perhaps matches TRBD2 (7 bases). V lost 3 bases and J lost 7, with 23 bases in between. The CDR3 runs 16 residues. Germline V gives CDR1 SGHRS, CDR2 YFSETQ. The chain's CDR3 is CASSWGGVRGAEEQYF. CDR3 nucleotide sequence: TGCGCCAGCAGCTGGGGGGGCGTGAGGGGAGCGGAAGAGCAGTACTTC.

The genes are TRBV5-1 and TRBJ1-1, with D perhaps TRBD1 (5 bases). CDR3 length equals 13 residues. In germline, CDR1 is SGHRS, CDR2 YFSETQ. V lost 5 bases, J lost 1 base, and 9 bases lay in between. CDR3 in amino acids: CASRSTGNTEAFF. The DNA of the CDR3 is TGCGCCAGCAGATCTACAGGGAACACTGAAGCTTTCTTT. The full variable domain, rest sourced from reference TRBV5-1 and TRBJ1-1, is KAGVTQTPRYLIKTRGQQVTLSCSPISGHRSVSWYQQTPGQGLQFLFEYFSETQRNKGNFPGRFSGRQFSNSRSEMNVSTLELGDSALYLCASRSTGNTEAFFGQGTRLTVV.

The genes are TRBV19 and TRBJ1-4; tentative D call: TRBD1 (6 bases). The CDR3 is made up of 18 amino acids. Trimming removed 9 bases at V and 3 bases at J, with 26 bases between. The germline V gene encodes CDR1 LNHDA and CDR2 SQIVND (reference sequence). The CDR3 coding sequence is TGTGCCAGCAGGCCCCTATGGGGGCCCGCAGGCGCTAATGAAAAACTGTTTTTT. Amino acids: CASRPLWGPAGANEKLFF.

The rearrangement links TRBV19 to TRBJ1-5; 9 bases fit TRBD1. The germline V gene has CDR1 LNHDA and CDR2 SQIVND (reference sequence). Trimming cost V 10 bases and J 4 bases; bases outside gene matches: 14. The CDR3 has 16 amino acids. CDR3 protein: CATTRGGTGTNQPQHF. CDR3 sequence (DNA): TGTGCCACCACCCGGGGGGGGACAGGGACGAATCAGCCCCAGCATTTT.

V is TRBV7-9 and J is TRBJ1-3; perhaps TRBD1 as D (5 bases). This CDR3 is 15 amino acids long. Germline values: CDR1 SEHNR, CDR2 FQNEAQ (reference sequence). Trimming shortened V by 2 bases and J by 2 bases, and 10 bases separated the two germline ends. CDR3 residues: CASSLQGSPGNTIYF. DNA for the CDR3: TGTGCCAGCAGCTTACAGGGATCACCTGGAAACACCATATATTTT.

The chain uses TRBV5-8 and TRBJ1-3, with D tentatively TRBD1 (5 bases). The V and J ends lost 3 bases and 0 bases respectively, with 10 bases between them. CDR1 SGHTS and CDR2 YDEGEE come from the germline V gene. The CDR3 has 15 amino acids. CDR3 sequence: CASSSGLLSGNTIYF. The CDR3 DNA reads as TGTGCCAGCAGCTCGGGACTTCTCTCTGGAAACACCATATATTTT.

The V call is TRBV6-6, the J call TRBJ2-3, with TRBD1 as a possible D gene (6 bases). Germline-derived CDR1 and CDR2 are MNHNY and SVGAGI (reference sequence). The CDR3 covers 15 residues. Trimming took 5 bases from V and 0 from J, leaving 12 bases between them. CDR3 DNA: TGTGCCAGCAGTCTTCAGGGGCGAAGCACAGATACGCAGTATTTT. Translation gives CASSLQGRSTDTQYF.

In DNA, the CDR3 is TGTGCCATCAACGACGGGGACAGGGGAGGACCTGAAGCTTTCTTT. It yields the protein CAINDGDRGGPEAFF. The chain recombines TRBV10-3 with TRBJ1-1; 10 positions agree with TRBD1. J gave up 6 bases and V 7 bases, and 11 bases lay outside the gene matches. The CDR3 contains 15 residues. Germline-derived CDR1 and CDR2 are ENHRY and SYGVKD.

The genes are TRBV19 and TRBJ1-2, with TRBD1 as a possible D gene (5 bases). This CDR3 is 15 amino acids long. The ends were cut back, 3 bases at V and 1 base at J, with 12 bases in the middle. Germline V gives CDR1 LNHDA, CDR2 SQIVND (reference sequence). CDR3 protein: CASSIWGQSNYGYTF. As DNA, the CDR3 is TGTGCCAGTAGTATTTGGGGCCAGAGTAACTATGGCTACACCTTC.

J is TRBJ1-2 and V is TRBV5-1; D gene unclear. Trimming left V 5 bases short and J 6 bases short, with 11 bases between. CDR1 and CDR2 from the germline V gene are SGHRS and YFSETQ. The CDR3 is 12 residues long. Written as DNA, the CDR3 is TGCGCCAGCAGTACCAGGATGGATGGCTACACCTTC. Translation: CASSTRMDGYTF.

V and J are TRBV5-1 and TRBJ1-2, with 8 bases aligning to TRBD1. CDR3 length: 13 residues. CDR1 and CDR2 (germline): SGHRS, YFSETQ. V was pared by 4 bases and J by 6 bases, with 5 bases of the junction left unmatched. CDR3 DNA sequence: TGCGCCAGCAGCGTAGTGGACAGGGATGGCTACACCTTC. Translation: CASSVVDRDGYTF.

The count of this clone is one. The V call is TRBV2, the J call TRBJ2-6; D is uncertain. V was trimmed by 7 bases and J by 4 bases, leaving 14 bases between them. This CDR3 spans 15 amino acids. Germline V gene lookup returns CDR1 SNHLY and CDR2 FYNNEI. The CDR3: CASNVGATGANVLTF. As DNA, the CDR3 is TGTGCCAGCAACGTCGGAGCGACCGGGGCCAACGTCCTGACTTTC.

CDR3 loop: CASSAGTANSPLHF. Written as DNA, the CDR3 is TGTGCCAGTTCCGCCGGGACAGCTAATTCACCCCTCCACTTT. The rearrangement uses TRBV19 and TRBJ1-6; 7 bases match TRBD1. In germline, CDR1 is LNHDA, CDR2 SQIVND (reference sequence). V shed 8 bases and J 6 bases; nucleotides not matched to a gene: 7. The CDR3 sequence is 14 residues long.

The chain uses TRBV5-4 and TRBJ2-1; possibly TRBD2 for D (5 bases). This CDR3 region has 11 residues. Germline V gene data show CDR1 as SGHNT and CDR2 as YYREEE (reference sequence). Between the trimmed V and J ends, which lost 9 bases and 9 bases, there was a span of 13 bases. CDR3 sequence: CATTLSGEQFF. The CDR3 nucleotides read TGTGCCACCACCCTGAGCGGTGAGCAGTTCTTC.

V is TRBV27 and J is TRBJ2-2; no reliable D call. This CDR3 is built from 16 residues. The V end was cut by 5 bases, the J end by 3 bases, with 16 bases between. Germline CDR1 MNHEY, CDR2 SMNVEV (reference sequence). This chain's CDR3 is CASSARLRLDTGELFF. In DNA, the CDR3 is TGTGCCAGCAGTGCCCGACTGCGCCTAGACACCGGGGAGCTGTTTTTT.